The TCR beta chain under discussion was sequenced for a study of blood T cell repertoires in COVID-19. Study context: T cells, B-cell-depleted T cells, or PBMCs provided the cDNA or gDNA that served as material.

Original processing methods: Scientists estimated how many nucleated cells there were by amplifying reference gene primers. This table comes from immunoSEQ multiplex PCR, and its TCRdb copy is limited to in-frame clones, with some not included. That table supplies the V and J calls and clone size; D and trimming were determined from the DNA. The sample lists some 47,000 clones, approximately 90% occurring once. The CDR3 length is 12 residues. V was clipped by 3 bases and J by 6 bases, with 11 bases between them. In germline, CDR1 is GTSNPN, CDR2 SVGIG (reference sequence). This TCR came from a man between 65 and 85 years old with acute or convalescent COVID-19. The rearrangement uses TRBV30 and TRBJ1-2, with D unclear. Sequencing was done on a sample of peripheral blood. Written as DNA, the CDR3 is TGTGCCTGGAGCCCGCGGAGGAATGGCTACACCTTC. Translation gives CAWSPRRNGYTF. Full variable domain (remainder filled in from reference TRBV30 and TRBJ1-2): SQTIHQWPATLVQPVGSPLSLECTVEGTSNPNLYWYRQAAGRGLQLLFYSVGIGQISSEVPQNLSASRPQDRQFILSSKKLLLSDSGFYLCAWSPRRNGYTFGSGTRLTVV.